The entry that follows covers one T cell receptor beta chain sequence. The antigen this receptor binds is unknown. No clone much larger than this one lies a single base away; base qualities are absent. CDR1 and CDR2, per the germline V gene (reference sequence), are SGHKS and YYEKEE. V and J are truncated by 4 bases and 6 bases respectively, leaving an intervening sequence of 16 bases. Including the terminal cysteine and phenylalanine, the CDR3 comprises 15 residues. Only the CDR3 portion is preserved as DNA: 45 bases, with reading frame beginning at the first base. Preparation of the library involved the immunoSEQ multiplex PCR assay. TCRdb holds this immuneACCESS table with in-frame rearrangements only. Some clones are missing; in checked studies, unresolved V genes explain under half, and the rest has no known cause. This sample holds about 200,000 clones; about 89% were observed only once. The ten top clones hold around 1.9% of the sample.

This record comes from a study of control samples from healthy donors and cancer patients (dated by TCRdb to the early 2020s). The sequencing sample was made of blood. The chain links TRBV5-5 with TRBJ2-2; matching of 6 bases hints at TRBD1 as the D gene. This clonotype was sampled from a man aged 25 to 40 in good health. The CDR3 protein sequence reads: CASSLGPQGSGELFF. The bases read TGTGCCAGCAGCCTAGGGCCACAGGGTTCCGGGGAGCTGTTTTTT.